The T cell receptor (beta chain) under discussion was sequenced for a study of T cells after yellow fever vaccination. Study information: With SMART-Seq v4 Ultra Low Input, the fractions containing low cell numbers were prepared.

As concerns this clonotype: Its antigen is not known.

5'RACE template switching added a universal primer site and UMIs to TCR cDNA. TCRdb passed the 5' RACE reads through MiXCR, listing each CDR3 protein once. Among some 600,000 distinct CDR3 sequences listed, about a sixth were seen once. Broader study findings: Once the booster was given, most primary-vaccination clones reappeared, at about 96% for CD4 and 85% to 90% for CD8. A secondary response was less intense yet reached its peak sooner, at day 5 versus 15.

The clonotype comes from a man aged 18-30 years who received the YFV17D yellow fever vaccine. The sequencing here drew on PBMCs, taken 5 to 6 days after the first yellow fever vaccination.

The CDR3 loop reads CASSLARNSEKLFF. The CDR3 DNA sequence: TGTGCCAGCAGCTTAGCCCGGAACAGCGAAAAACTGTTTTTT. V gene TRBV7-2 combines with J gene TRBJ1-4; D not certain. CDR1 and CDR2 (germline): SGHTA, FQGNSA. V gave up 0 bases and J gave up 8 bases, with 10 bases separating them. The CDR3 runs to 14 residues.